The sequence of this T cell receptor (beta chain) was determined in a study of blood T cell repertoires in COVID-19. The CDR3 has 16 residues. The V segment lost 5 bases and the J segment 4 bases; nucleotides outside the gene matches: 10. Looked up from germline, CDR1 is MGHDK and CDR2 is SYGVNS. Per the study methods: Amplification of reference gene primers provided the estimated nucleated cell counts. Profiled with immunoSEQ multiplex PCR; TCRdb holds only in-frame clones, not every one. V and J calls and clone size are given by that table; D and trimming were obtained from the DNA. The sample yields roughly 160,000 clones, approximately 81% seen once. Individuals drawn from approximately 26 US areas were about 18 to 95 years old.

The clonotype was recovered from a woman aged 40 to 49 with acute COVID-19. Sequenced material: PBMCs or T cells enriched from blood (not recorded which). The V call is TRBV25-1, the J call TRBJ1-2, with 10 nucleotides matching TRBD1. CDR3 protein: CASSSGGTGAFYGYTF. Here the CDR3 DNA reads TGTGCCAGCAGTTCTGGGGGGACAGGGGCCTTCTATGGCTACACCTTC.